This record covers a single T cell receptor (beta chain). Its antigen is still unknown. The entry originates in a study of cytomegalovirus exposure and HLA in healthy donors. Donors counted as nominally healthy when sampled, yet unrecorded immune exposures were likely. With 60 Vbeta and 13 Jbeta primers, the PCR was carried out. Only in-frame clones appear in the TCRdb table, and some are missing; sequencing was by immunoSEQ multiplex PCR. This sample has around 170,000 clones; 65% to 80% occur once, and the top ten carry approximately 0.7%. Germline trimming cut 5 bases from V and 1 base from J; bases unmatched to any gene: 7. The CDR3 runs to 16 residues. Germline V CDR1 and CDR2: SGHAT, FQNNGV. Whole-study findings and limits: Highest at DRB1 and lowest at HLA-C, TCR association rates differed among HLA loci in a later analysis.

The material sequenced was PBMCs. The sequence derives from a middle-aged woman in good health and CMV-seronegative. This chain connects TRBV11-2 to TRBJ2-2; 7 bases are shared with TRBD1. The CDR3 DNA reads TGTGCCAGCAGCCCAGGGACAGAGAGGAACACCGGGGAGCTGTTTTTT. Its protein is CASSPGTERNTGELFF.